This T cell receptor beta chain was captured by sequencing in a study of monozygotic twins with inflammatory bowel disease. The CDR3 covers 12 residues. Findings and limits, study-wide: For IBD patients, clonotypes shared with others were fewer than for healthy twins, especially with disease activity.

Details on this clonotype: Its antigen is still unknown.

The authors used about 3.5 ug of total RNA per TCR library. Molecular identifiers with 6-nucleotide sample barcodes were added during cDNA synthesis via template switching. No DNA is given; TCRdb re-called the 5' RACE reads and lists each CDR3 protein once. Its table lists about 420,000 distinct CDR3 sequences. The V and J genes are TRBV6-7 and TRBJ1-1. TRBV6-7 is labeled an ORF, and its function is uncertain. Material: blood. This clonotype was obtained from a human donor with ulcerative colitis or Crohn's disease, or a healthy co-twin of an affected twin (not recorded which). CDR3 protein: CASTALNTEAFF.